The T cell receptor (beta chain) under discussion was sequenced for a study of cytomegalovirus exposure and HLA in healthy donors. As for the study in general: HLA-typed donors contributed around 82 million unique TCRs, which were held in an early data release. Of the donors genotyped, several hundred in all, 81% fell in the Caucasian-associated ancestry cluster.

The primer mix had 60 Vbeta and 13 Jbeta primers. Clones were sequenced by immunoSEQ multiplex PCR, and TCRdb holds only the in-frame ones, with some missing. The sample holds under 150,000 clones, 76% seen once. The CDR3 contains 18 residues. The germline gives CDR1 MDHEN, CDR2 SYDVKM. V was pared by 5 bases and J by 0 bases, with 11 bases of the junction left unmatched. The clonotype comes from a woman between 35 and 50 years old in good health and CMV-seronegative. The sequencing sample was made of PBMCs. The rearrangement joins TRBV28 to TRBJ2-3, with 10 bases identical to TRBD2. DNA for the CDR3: TGTGCCAGCAGTACCCCGGCCACTAGCGGGGATAGCACAGATACGCAGTATTTT. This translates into CASSTPATSGDSTDTQYF.